This T cell receptor (beta chain) was recorded in a study of patients and donors after allogeneic stem cell transplantation. J lost 1 base, V lost 7 bases, and 9 bases had no gene match. Germline V lookup: CDR1 SQVTM, CDR2 ANQGSEA. This CDR3 spans 15 amino acids. This clonotype was counted at least ten times. TCRdb re-called the RT-PCR reads through MiXCR, storing one row per CDR3 protein. The sample comprises roughly 880,000 distinct CDR3 sequences, roughly 18% of which are singletons, and roughly 6% rests with the top ten. The sequence was obtained from a human donor who was either an allogeneic HSCT recipient or a stem cell or donor lymphocyte infusion donor (not recorded which). It is not recorded whose cells these are; they may come from a transplant donor. The sequenced material came from blood, either unsorted or a sorted T cell fraction (not recorded which). The chain carries TRBV29-1 and TRBJ2-2; 7 bases line up with TRBD2. The CDR3 reads CSGSVVAGNTGELFF. DNA of the CDR3: TGCAGCGGGTCGGTAGTAGCGGGGAACACCGGGGAGCTGTTTTTT.